This TCR beta chain appears in the sequencing data of a study of OX40 agonist ivuxolimab in advanced cancers. Study-wide results and caveats: Clonal expansion by week 6 occurred in CD4+ and CD8+ blood T cells (at 0.1 to 3.0 mg/kg). Expanded clones tended on average to be more numerous among CD8+ T cells than CD4+.

The V segment lost 5 bases and the J segment 3 bases; nucleotides outside the gene matches: 5. This CDR3 has 14 amino acids. In germline, CDR1 is SGHTA, CDR2 FQGNSA. Notes on this clone: Its antigen remains unidentified.

Autoimmune disease history or systemic immunosuppression barred patients. Blood sampling took place at baseline, cycle 4 day 1, and cycle 7 day 1. Sequenced by immunoSEQ multiplex PCR; TCRdb stores in-frame clones only, minus some. This table has roughly 76,000 clones, 75% to 90% appearing once. Material: CD4+ or CD8+ T cells sorted from blood, obtained in a trial of the OX40 agonist ivuxolimab. This sequence joins TRBV7-2 and TRBJ2-7; 9 nucleotides match TRBD2. The TCR sequence derives from an adult with an advanced solid tumor such as melanoma, head and neck, liver or kidney cancer. The CDR3 bases are TGTGCCAGCAGCCCAGGGACTAGCAACTACGAGCAGTACTTC. It codes for CASSPGTSNYEQYF. Together with reference TRBV7-2 and TRBJ2-7, the CDR3 gives the full variable domain: GAGVSQSPSNKVTEKGKDVELRCDPISGHTALYWYRQSLGQGLEFLIYFQGNSAPDKSGLPSDRFSAERTGGSVSTLTIQRTQQEDSAVYLCASSPGTSNYEQYFGPGTRLTVT.